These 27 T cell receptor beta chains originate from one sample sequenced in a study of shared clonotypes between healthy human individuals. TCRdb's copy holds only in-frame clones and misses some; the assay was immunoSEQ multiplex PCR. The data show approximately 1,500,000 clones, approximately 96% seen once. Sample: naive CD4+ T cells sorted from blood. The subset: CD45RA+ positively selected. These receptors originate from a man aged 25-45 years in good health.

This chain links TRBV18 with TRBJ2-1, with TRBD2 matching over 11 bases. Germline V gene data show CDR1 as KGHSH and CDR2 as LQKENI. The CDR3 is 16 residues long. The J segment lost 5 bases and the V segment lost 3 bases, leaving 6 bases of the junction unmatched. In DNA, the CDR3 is TGTGCCAGCTCACCCTTGACTAGCGGGAAAGACAATGAGCAGTTCTTC. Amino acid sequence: CASSPLTSGKDNEQFF.

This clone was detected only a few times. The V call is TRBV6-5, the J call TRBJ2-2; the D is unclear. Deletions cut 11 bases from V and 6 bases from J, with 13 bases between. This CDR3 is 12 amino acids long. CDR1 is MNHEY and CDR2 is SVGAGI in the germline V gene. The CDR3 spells CAFNKYAGELFF. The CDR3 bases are TGTGCCTTTAACAAATACGCCGGGGAGCTGTTTTTT.

The DNA of the CDR3 is TGTGCCAGCAGTTCACAGGGGGCAAACACTGAAGCTTTCTTT. It encodes CASSSQGANTEAFF. The chain uses TRBV28 and TRBJ1-1, with 9 bases identical to TRBD1. V trimming: 4 bases; J trimming: 2 bases; junction bases outside the gene matches: 2. CDR1 MDHEN and CDR2 SYDVKM come from the germline V gene. The CDR3 extends over 14 amino acids.

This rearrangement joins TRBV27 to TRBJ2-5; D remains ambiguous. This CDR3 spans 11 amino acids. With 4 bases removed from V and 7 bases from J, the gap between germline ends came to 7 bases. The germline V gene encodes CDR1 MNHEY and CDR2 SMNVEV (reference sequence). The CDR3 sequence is CASSYRGTQYF. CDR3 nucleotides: TGTGCCAGCAGTTACCGCGGGACCCAGTACTTC.

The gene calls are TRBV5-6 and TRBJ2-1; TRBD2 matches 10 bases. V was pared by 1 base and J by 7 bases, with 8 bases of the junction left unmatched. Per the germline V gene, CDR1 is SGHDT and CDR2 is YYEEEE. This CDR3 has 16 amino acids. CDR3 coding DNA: TGTGCCAGCAGCTTGTCCCCTAGCGGGAGATGGAATGAGCAGTTCTTC. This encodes CASSLSPSGRWNEQFF.

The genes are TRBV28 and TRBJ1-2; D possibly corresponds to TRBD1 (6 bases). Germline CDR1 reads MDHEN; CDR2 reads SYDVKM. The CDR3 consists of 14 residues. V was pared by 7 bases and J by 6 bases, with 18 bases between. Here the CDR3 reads CASTGQSFSHGYTF. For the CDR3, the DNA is TGTGCCAGCACCGGACAGAGTTTCTCTCATGGCTACACCTTC.

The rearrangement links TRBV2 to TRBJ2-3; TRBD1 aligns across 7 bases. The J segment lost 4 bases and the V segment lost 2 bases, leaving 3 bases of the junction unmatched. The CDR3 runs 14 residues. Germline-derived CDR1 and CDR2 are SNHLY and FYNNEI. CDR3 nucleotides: TGTGCCAGCAGTGAACTCCAGGGGGCAGATACGCAGTATTTT. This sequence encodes CASSELQGADTQYF. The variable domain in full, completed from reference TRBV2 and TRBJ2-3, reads EPEVTQTPSHQVTQMGQEVILRCVPISNHLYFYWYRQILGQKVEFLVSFYNNEISEKSEIFDDQFSVERPDGSNFTLKIRSTKLEDSAMYFCASSELQGADTQYFGPGTRLTVL.

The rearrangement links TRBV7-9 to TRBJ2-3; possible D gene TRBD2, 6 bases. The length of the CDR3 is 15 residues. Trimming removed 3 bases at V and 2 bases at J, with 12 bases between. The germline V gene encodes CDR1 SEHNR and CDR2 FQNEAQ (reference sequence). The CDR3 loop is CASSFPGGITDTQYF. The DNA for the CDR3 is TGTGCCAGCAGCTTTCCGGGCGGGATCACAGATACGCAGTATTTT.

In DNA, the CDR3 is TGTGCCAGCCAACCAGGGACAGGCTTTAACTATGGCTACACCTTC. Protein sequence: CASQPGTGFNYGYTF. V and J are TRBV10-3 and TRBJ1-2; 8 nucleotides agree with TRBD1. After removal of 10 bases from V and 1 base from J, the junction contained 11 bases not matched to a gene. From germline, CDR1 is ENHRY and CDR2 SYGVKD. This CDR3 contains 15 residues.

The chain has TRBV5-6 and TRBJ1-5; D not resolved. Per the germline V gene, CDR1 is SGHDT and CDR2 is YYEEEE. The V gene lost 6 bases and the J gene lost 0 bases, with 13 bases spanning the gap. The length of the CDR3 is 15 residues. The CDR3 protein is CASTTGGYSNQPQHF. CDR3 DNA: TGTGCCAGCACGACGGGAGGATATAGCAATCAGCCCCAGCATTTT.

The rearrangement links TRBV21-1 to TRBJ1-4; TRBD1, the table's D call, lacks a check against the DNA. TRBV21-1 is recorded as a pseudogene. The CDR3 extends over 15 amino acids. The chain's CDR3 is CARDRGTKSREKLFF. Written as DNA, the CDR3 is TGTGCCAGGGACAGGGGCACTAAGTCCCGTGAAAAACTGTTTTTT.

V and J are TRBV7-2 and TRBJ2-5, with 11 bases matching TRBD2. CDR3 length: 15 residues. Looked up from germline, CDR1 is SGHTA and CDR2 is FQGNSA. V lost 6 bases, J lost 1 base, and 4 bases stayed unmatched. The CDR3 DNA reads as TGTGCCAGCAGTTCGGGACTAGCGGCCCAAGAGACCCAGTACTTC. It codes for CASSSGLAAQETQYF.

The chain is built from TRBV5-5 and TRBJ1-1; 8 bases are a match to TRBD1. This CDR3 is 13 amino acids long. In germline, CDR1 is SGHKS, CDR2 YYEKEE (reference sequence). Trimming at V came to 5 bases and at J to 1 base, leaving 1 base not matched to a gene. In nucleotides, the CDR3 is TGTGCCAGCAGGGGACAGGAGAACACTGAAGCTTTCTTT. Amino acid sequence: CASRGQENTEAFF.

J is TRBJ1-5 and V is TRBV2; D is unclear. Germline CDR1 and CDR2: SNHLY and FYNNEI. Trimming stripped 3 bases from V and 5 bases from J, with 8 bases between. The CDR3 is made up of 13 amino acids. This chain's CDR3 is CASSEGSYQPQHF. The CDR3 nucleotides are TGTGCCAGCAGTGAGGGCAGCTATCAGCCCCAGCATTTT. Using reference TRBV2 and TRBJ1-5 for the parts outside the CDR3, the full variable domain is EPEVTQTPSHQVTQMGQEVILRCVPISNHLYFYWYRQILGQKVEFLVSFYNNEISEKSEIFDDQFSVERPDGSNFTLKIRSTKLEDSAMYFCASSEGSYQPQHFGDGTRLSIL.

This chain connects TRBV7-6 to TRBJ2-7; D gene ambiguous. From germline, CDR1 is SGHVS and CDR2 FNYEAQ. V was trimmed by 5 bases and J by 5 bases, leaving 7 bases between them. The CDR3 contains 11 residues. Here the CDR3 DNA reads TGTGCCAGCAGCACTCAAGACGAGCAGTACTTC. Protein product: CASSTQDEQYF.

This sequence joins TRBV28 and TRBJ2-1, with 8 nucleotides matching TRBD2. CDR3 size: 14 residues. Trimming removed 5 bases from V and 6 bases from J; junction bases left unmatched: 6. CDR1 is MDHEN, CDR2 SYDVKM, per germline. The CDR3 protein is CASSPGGPGNEQFF. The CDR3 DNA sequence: TGTGCCAGCAGTCCGGGAGGGCCTGGCAATGAGCAGTTCTTC.

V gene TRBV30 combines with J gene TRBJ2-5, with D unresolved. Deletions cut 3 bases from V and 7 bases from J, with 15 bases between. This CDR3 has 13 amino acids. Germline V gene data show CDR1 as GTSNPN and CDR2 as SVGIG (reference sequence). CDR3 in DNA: TGTGCCTGGAGCAACGTTCAACCAGGGACCCAGTACTTC. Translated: CAWSNVQPGTQYF.

The CDR3 sequence is CASSFDSYSETQYF. The CDR3 DNA is TGTGCCAGCAGCTTCGATTCTTATTCAGAGACCCAGTACTTC. The chain couples TRBV5-5 to TRBJ2-5; D is unclear. The CDR3 runs to 14 residues. Germline CDR1 is SGHKS and CDR2 is YYEKEE (reference sequence). V lost 2 bases to trimming and J lost 4 bases, with 12 bases between them. Supplemented by reference TRBV5-5 and TRBJ2-5, the full variable domain reads DAGVTQSPTHLIKTRGQQVTLRCSPISGHKSVSWYQQVLGQGPQFIFQYYEKEERGRGNFPDRFSARQFPNYSSELNVNALLLGDSALYLCASSFDSYSETQYFGPGTRLLVL.

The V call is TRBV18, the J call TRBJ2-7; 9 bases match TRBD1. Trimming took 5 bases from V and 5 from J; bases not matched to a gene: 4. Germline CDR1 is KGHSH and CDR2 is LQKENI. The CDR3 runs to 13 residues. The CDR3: CASSGTGRDEQYF. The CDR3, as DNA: TGTGCCAGCTCAGGGACAGGGCGCGACGAGCAGTACTTC.

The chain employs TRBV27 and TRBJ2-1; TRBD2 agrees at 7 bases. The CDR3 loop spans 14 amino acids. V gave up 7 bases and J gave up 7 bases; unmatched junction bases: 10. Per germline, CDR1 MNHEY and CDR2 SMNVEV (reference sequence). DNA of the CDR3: TGTGCCAGCATGGGACTAACTGGGCCGAATGAGCAGTTCTTC. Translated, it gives CASMGLTGPNEQFF.

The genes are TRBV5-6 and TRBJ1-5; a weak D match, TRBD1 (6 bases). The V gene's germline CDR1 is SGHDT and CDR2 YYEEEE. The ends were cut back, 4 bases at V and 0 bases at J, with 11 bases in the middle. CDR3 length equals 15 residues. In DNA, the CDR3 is TGTGCCAGCAGCCGACAGGAATATAGCAATCAGCCCCAGCATTTT. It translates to CASSRQEYSNQPQHF. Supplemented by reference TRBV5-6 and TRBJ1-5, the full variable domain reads DAGVTQSPTHLIKTRGQQVTLRCSPKSGHDTVSWYQQALGQGPQFIFQYYEEEERQRGNFPDRFSGHQFPNYSSELNVNALLLGDSALYLCASSRQEYSNQPQHFGDGTRLSIL.

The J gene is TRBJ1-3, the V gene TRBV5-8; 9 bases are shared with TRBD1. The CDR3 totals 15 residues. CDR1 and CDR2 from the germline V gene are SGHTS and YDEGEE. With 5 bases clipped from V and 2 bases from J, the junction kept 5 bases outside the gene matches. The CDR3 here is CASSLQGATGNTIYF. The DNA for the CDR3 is TGTGCCAGCAGTCTACAGGGGGCAACTGGAAACACCATATATTTT.

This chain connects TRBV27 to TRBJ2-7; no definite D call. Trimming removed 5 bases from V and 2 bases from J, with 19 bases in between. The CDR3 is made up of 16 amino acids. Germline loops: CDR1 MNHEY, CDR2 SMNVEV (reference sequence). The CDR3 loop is CASSQHPQTPTYEQYF. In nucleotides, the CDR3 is TGTGCCAGCAGTCAACACCCCCAGACGCCTACCTACGAGCAGTACTTC.

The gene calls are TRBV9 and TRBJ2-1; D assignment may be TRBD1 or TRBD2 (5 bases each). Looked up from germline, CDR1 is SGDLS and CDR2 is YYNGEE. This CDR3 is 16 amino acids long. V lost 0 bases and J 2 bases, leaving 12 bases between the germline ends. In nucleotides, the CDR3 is TGTGCCAGCAGCGTAGGGTCGGGGACCCCCTACAATGAGCAGTTCTTC. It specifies CASSVGSGTPYNEQFF.

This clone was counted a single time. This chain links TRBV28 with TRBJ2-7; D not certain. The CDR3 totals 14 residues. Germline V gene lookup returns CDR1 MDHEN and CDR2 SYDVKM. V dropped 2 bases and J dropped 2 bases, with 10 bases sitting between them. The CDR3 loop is CASSLMARPYEQYF. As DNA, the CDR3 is TGTGCCAGCAGTTTAATGGCAAGACCCTACGAGCAGTACTTC.

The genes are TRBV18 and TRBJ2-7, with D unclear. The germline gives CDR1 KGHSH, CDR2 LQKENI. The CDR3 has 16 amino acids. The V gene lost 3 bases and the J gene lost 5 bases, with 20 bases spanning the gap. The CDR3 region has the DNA TGTGCCAGCTCACCCGTTCCTTCTACGGTGGATAACGAGCAGTACTTC. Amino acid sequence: CASSPVPSTVDNEQYF. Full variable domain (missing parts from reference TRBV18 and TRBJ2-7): NAGVMQNPRHLVRRRGQEARLRCSPMKGHSHVYWYRQLPEEGLKFMVYLQKENIIDESGMPKERFSAEFPKEGPSILRIQQVVRGDSAAYFCASSPVPSTVDNEQYFGPGTRLTVT.

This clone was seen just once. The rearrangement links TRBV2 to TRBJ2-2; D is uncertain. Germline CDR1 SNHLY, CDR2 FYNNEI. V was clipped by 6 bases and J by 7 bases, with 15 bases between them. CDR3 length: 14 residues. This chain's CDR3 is CASRAILVGGELFF. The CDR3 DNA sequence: TGTGCCAGCAGGGCCATTTTAGTAGGCGGGGAGCTGTTTTTT.